The 19 T cell receptor beta chains presented below share a single source sample, sequenced in a study of post-analysis software for immune sequencing data (dated by TCRdb to between 2015 and 2016). No antigen has been identified for these receptors. The library relied on PCR. TCRdb shows the sequencer as Illumina HiSeq 2500. To reduce PCR and sequencing biases, unique molecular identifiers were incorporated into the TCR beta cDNA libraries. TCRdb reran the public reads through fastp at Q25 and MiXCR, keeping productive beta chains. Entries are consolidated by CDR3 protein sequence, retaining the most common genes and DNA. Across this sample there are about 430,000 distinct CDR3 sequences, with about 39% seen only once. The ten top clones hold 7.6% of the sample. Broad study findings and their caveats: Patients showed significantly higher frequencies than controls for roughly five TRBV segments, among them TRBV5-6, TRBV5-1 and TRBV20-1.

Material: blood. These receptors all come from a girl aged 2 to 9 with multiple sclerosis.

The chain joins TRBV6-6 to TRBJ1-3; 7 bases match TRBD1. The length of the CDR3 is 16 residues. The ends lost 6 bases at V and 2 bases at J; junction bases unmatched: 10. Germline CDR1 is MNHNY and CDR2 is SVGAGI (reference sequence). The CDR3 bases are TGTGCCAGCAGCCCACCCGGGACAGATGCTGGAAACACCATATATTTT. Protein sequence: CASSPPGTDAGNTIYF.

This chain links TRBV12-3 or TRBV12-4 with TRBJ2-7; 11 bases agree with TRBD2. Trimming took 6 bases from V and 10 from J; bases not matched to a gene: 23. This CDR3 is 18 amino acids long. CDR3 sequence (DNA): TGTGCCAGCAGCCAAGGGGGACTAGCGGACTCCAACAAGAGAACCCAGTACTTC. Amino acids: CASSQGGLADSNKRTQYF.

The J gene is TRBJ2-3, the V gene TRBV29-1; possible D gene TRBD2, 6 bases. The CDR3 spans 14 residues. Looked up from germline, CDR1 is SQVTM and CDR2 is ANQGSEA. Trimming removed 8 bases at V and 3 bases at J, with 18 bases between. The CDR3 sequence: CSCPLSGVTDTQYF. CDR3 DNA: TGCAGCTGCCCATTATCGGGAGTAACAGATACGCAGTATTTT.

The V and J genes are TRBV18 and TRBJ2-7; D possibly matches TRBD1 or TRBD2 (5 bases each). The germline CDR1 and CDR2 sequences are KGHSH and LQKENI. V shed 1 base and J shed 5 bases, with 12 bases lying between them. The CDR3 is 14 amino acids. The CDR3 DNA sequence: TGTGCCAGCTCACCACTGGGGGTAGGGAACGAGCAGTACTTC. Its translation: CASSPLGVGNEQYF.

This rearrangement joins TRBV5-1 to TRBJ1-6, with 7 bases lining up with TRBD1. V lost 3 bases to trimming and J lost 8 bases; unmatched junction nucleotides: 14. This CDR3 has 17 residues. Per the germline V gene, CDR1 is SGHRS and CDR2 is YFSETQ. The CDR3 nucleotides read TGCGCCAGCAGCTCGGAAGTGATCCGGGACAGTTATTCACCCCTCCACTTT. It is translated as CASSSEVIRDSYSPLHF.

The genes are TRBV20-1 and TRBJ1-1; D is unresolved. V was clipped by 3 bases and J by 3 bases, with 20 bases between them. From germline, CDR1 is DFQATT and CDR2 SNEGSKA (reference sequence). This CDR3 has 16 residues. The CDR3 here is CSASPISRRQDTEAFF. CDR3 DNA sequence: TGCAGTGCTAGCCCCATATCTAGGAGGCAGGACACTGAAGCTTTCTTT.

This clonotype has only a few counts. This sequence joins TRBV7-2 and TRBJ2-1; 11 bases are shared with TRBD2. Germline values: CDR1 SGHTA, CDR2 FQGNSA. CDR3 length equals 16 residues. V lost 1 base, J lost 4 bases, and 3 bases stayed unmatched. The CDR3, as DNA: TGTGCCAGCAGCTTAGACCGGACTAGCGGGTACAATGAGCAGTTCTTC. It codes for CASSLDRTSGYNEQFF.

There are a few counts of this clonotype. The chain joins TRBV9 to TRBJ2-1; D may be TRBD2 (6 bases). CDR1 is SGDLS, CDR2 YYNGEE, per germline. Trimming left V 0 bases short and J 7 bases short, with 11 bases between. The CDR3 totals 14 residues. CDR3 amino acids: CASSVAGSENEQFF. In nucleotides, the CDR3 is TGTGCCAGCAGCGTAGCCGGGAGTGAGAATGAGCAGTTCTTC.

This sequence joins TRBV7-9 and TRBJ2-1; D is undetermined. The CDR3 runs 13 residues. CDR1 SEHNR and CDR2 FQNEAQ come from the germline V gene (reference sequence). V was clipped by 5 bases and J by 2 bases, with 7 bases between them. The CDR3 sequence is CASSPIAYNEQFF. The CDR3, as DNA: TGTGCCAGCAGCCCAATAGCCTACAATGAGCAGTTCTTC.

On this clonotype: One end of the junction varies from germline; a read error may be responsible. J is TRBJ1-6 and V is TRBV25-1; D may be TRBD1 (6 bases). Per germline, CDR1 MGHDK and CDR2 SYGVNS. The CDR3 consists of 13 residues. Written as DNA, the CDR3 is TGTGCCAGCCGATCAGGGGAGGTGTCGCCCCCCCACTTT. It specifies CASRSGEVSPPHF. Variable domain in full (rest from reference TRBV25-1 and TRBJ1-6): EADIYQTPRYLVIGTGKKITLECSQTMGHDKMYWYQQDPGMELHLIHYSYGVNSTEKGDLSSESTVSRIRTEHFPLTLESARPSHTSQYLCASRSGEVSPPHFGNGTRLTVT.

The chain employs TRBV7-2 and TRBJ2-2; TRBD2 might be the D (5 bases). From germline, CDR1 is SGHTA and CDR2 FQGNSA. The V end lost 1 base, the J end lost 13 bases, and 16 bases lay between the germline ends. The CDR3 length is 14 residues. CDR3 sequence reads: CASSLGLLRAGLFF. CDR3 in DNA: TGTGCCAGCAGCTTAGGGCTGCTGCGGGCGGGGCTGTTTTTT.

The V gene is TRBV7-2, the J gene TRBJ2-1; 8 bases are shared with TRBD2. Germline-derived CDR1 and CDR2 are SGHTA and FQGNSA. There are 18 residues in the CDR3. V shed 2 bases and J 7 bases; nucleotides not matched to a gene: 16. The DNA of the CDR3 is TGTGCCAGCAGCTTATATAGGGAAAGCGGGACTAGGCCTAATGAGCAGTTCTTC. Protein sequence: CASSLYRESGTRPNEQFF.

This clonotype was observed a single time. This sequence joins TRBV3-1 and TRBJ2-2, with 12 positions matching TRBD2. The CDR3 consists of 15 residues. V lost 7 bases, J lost 3 bases, and 3 bases stayed unmatched. Germline CDR1 is LGHDT and CDR2 is YNNKEL (reference sequence). The CDR3 sequence: CASTRTSGDTGELFF. CDR3 nucleotides: TGTGCCAGCACCAGGACTAGCGGGGACACCGGGGAGCTGTTTTTT.

The chain has TRBV28 and TRBJ2-1; the match to TRBD1 covers 7 bases. The J call may not be correct, given that the DNA end is closer to TRBJ2-7. The V gene's germline CDR1 is MDHEN and CDR2 SYDVKM. The CDR3 totals 15 residues. The CDR3 sequence: CASSLLQGVWNEQYF. The CDR3 DNA reads TGTGCCAGCAGTTTATTGCAGGGGGTTTGGAATGAGCAGTACTTC.

The gene calls are TRBV6-1 and TRBJ1-5; TRBD1 matches 8 bases. The V gene's germline CDR1 is MNHNS and CDR2 SASEGT. With 5 bases clipped from V and 7 bases from J, the junction kept 10 bases outside the gene matches. CDR3 length: 15 residues. The CDR3 region is CASSKDRVERQPQHF. CDR3 DNA: TGTGCCAGCAGTAAGGACAGGGTTGAGCGGCAGCCCCAGCATTTT.

This clonotype was detected a few times. J is TRBJ2-4 and V is TRBV6-6; perhaps D is TRBD1 or TRBD2 (5 bases each). The CDR3 covers 11 residues. Germline V lookup: CDR1 MNHNY, CDR2 SVGAGI (reference sequence). Trimming removed 5 bases at V and 7 bases at J, with 6 bases between. The CDR3 loop reads CASSGGNIQYF. The CDR3 nucleotides read TGTGCCAGCAGTGGGGGTAACATTCAGTACTTC.

This clonotype was observed a handful of times. The chain recombines TRBV9 with TRBJ2-1, with 7 bases aligning to TRBD2. Germline CDR1 and CDR2: SGDLS and YYNGEE. Germline trimming cut 0 bases from V and 3 bases from J; bases unmatched to any gene: 3. The CDR3 spans 15 residues. This chain's CDR3 is CASSVAWEGYNEQFF. The CDR3 DNA reads as TGTGCCAGCAGCGTAGCCTGGGAGGGCTACAATGAGCAGTTCTTC.

In this sample, this clonotype turned up once. The rearrangement uses TRBV13 and TRBJ1-4; no reliable D call. V was cut by 6 bases and J by 0 bases, with 11 bases left in between. The germline V gene has CDR1 PRHDT and CDR2 FYEKMQ (reference sequence). The CDR3 sequence is 15 residues long. As DNA, the CDR3 is TGTGCCAGCAGTGAACTTACGGCAACTAATGAAAAACTGTTTTTT. This sequence encodes CASSELTATNEKLFF.

This chain links TRBV6-1 with TRBJ2-7; D unresolved. CDR3 size: 11 residues. Per germline, CDR1 MNHNS and CDR2 SASEGT. V shed 4 bases and J shed 6 bases, with 7 bases lying between them. CDR3 coding DNA: TGTGCCAGCAGTGTTAGGGTCGAGCAGTACTTC. Protein product: CASSVRVEQYF.